This entry lists 21 T cell receptor beta chains sequenced from one sample in a study of PD-L1 blockade in urothelial cancer (dated by TCRdb to about 2017). Preparation of the library involved the immunoSEQ multiplex PCR assay. Sourced from immuneACCESS, this table was stored by TCRdb with only in-frame sequences that have V and J called. A share of the clones is absent; for the studies checked, an unresolved V gene accounts for under half, and the remainder has no known explanation. Counted in this sample were about 84,000 clones; roughly 82% of them appeared once. In total, the top ten clones hold around 9.5% of the sample. The starting material was PBMCs, obtained around atezolizumab (anti-PD-L1) treatment. The receptors were sampled from a man in his 70s with urothelial cancer.

V and J are TRBV5-1 and TRBJ2-7, with 9 bases identical to TRBD1. Germline V gene lookup returns CDR1 SGHRS and CDR2 YFSETQ. Trimming took 7 bases from V and 6 from J; bases not matched to a gene: 14. CDR3 length: 15 amino acids. The CDR3 here is CASGLNTGTGSEQYF. The CDR3 DNA sequence: TGCGCCAGCGGACTGAATACCGGGACAGGGAGCGAGCAGTACTTC.

The chain has TRBV6-6 and TRBJ2-3; 9 bases are shared with TRBD1. Germline CDR1 and CDR2: MNHNY and SVGAGI (reference sequence). This CDR3 region has 15 residues. J gave up 1 base and V 7 bases, and 6 bases lay outside the gene matches. The CDR3 region is CASTDRDRGTDTQYF. In DNA form, the CDR3 reads TGTGCCAGCACCGACCGGGACAGGGGCACAGATACGCAGTATTTT.

The rearrangement uses TRBV5-4 and TRBJ2-5, with 8 bases lining up with TRBD2. Per the germline V gene, CDR1 is SGHNT and CDR2 is YYREEE (reference sequence). V was clipped by 0 bases and J by 2 bases; unmatched bases: 3. CDR3 length: 15 amino acids. This CDR3 reads CASSLVLADQETQYF. The CDR3 nucleotides are TGTGCCAGCAGCTTGGTACTAGCGGATCAAGAGACCCAGTACTTC.

With respect to this clone: Other DNA sequences from this sample encode an identical CDR3 as well. The CDR3: CASSLGRGYEQYF. The CDR3 coding sequence is TGTGCCAGCAGTTTAGGCAGGGGCTACGAGCAGTACTTC. V is TRBV27 and J is TRBJ2-7, with D possibly being TRBD1 (6 bases). Germline V lookup: CDR1 MNHEY, CDR2 SMNVEV (reference sequence). The CDR3 sequence is 13 residues long. V was cut by 2 bases and J by 3 bases, with 8 bases left in between.

The chain uses TRBV7-2 and TRBJ1-1; 7 positions agree with TRBD1. The J segment lost 3 bases and the V segment lost 5 bases, leaving 3 bases of the junction unmatched. CDR1 is SGHTA, CDR2 FQGNSA, per germline. This CDR3 comprises 13 residues. CDR3 in amino acids: CASSHDRDTEAFF. CDR3 DNA: TGTGCCAGCAGCCACGACAGGGACACTGAAGCTTTCTTT.

V gene TRBV2 combines with J gene TRBJ2-1, with 10 bases matching TRBD2. Germline lookup yields CDR1 SNHLY and CDR2 FYNNEI. This CDR3 comprises 15 residues. V lost 7 bases and J lost 8; bases outside the gene matches: 11. CDR3 protein: CASIERASGGHEQFF. CDR3 nucleotide sequence: TGTGCCAGCATCGAAAGGGCTAGCGGGGGCCATGAGCAGTTCTTC.

The chain links TRBV4-1 to TRBJ2-6; 7 bases are a match to TRBD1. V lost 1 base to trimming and J lost 1 base; unmatched junction nucleotides: 4. This CDR3 comprises 17 residues. The V gene's germline CDR1 is MGHRA and CDR2 YSYEKL. The DNA for the CDR3 is TGCGCCAGCAGCCAAGGGCCGACAGGGTCTGGGGCCAACGTCCTGACTTTC. Encoded protein: CASSQGPTGSGANVLTF.

The chain links TRBV2 to TRBJ2-3; 10 nucleotides align to TRBD2. CDR1 and CDR2 from the germline V gene are SNHLY and FYNNEI. CDR3 size: 17 residues. V dropped 8 bases and J dropped 0; count of bases not matched to a gene: 11. The CDR3 nucleotides read TGTGCCAGCGGGCGACGTAGCGGGGGGCTTAGCACAGATACGCAGTATTTT. This codes for CASGRRSGGLSTDTQYF. Looking up the rest from reference TRBV2 and TRBJ2-3 gives the full variable domain: EPEVTQTPSHQVTQMGQEVILRCVPISNHLYFYWYRQILGQKVEFLVSFYNNEISEKSEIFDDQFSVERPDGSNFTLKIRSTKLEDSAMYFCASGRRSGGLSTDTQYFGPGTRLTVL.

To note about this clone: A read error may be the cause here, since a much bigger clone is one base away. V is TRBV7-8 and J is TRBJ2-7, with 7 bases fitting TRBD2. CDR3 length equals 16 residues. Unmatched junction bases numbered 8, after V lost 1 base and J lost 2 bases. Germline CDR1 is SGHVS and CDR2 is FQNEAQ. The chain's CDR3 is CASSLDSGQSPYEQYF. The CDR3 DNA reads TGTGCCAGCAGCTTAGATAGCGGGCAGAGCCCCTACGAGCAGTACTTC.

V and J are TRBV9 and TRBJ1-6; 8 bases align to TRBD1. V lost 3 bases and J lost 7; bases outside the gene matches: 6. Per germline, CDR1 SGDLS and CDR2 YYNGEE. The CDR3 is 15 residues long. The CDR3 reads CASSATGTGNSPLHF. CDR3 bases: TGTGCCAGCAGCGCCACCGGGACAGGAAATTCACCCCTCCACTTT.

V usage is TRBV29-1 and J usage is TRBJ2-7, with 8 bases identical to TRBD1. CDR1 SQVTM and CDR2 ANQGSEA come from the germline V gene. Unmatched junction bases numbered 17, after V lost 4 bases and J lost 3 bases. This CDR3 region has 17 residues. The DNA of the CDR3 is TGCAGCGTTGCATACTTACAAACTACCGGGACAGGCTACGAGCAGTACTTC. Protein product: CSVAYLQTTGTGYEQYF.

The chain carries TRBV5-4 and TRBJ2-7, with 10 bases identical to TRBD1. J gave up 1 base and V 4 bases, and 2 bases lay outside the gene matches. The CDR3 length is 14 residues. Germline V gene lookup returns CDR1 SGHNT and CDR2 YYREEE (reference sequence). CDR3 nucleotides: TGTGCCAGCAGCCCGGGACAGGGGTCCTACGAGCAGTACTTC. As protein: CASSPGQGSYEQYF.

The V and J genes are TRBV19 and TRBJ1-1, with a possible D match to TRBD1 (5 bases). CDR3 length: 14 amino acids. Looked up from germline, CDR1 is LNHDA and CDR2 is SQIVND (reference sequence). V lost 7 bases and J 3 bases, leaving 15 bases between the germline ends. The CDR3 protein is CASTSGGGYTEAFF. The CDR3 DNA reads as TGTGCCAGTACCAGCGGGGGGGGGTACACTGAAGCTTTCTTT.

This clone occurred a few times. The chain carries TRBV6-1 and TRBJ1-2; 8 bases map to TRBD1. The trim removed 1 base at V and 7 bases at J, leaving 5 bases unmatched. This CDR3 spans 14 amino acids. The V gene's germline CDR1 is MNHNS and CDR2 SASEGT. CDR3 DNA: TGTGCCAGCAGTGAAGAGACAGGGGTTGGTGGCTACACCTTC. Protein sequence: CASSEETGVGGYTF.

The sample holds a few counts of this clone. The chain recombines TRBV6-4 with TRBJ2-7, with 11 bases lining up with TRBD1. CDR3 length equals 14 residues. V trimming: 5 bases; J trimming: 2 bases; junction bases outside the gene matches: 2. Germline V gene sequence: CDR1 MRHNA, CDR2 SNTAGT. CDR3 residues: CASSRDRGTYEQYF. Here the CDR3 DNA reads TGTGCCAGCAGTCGGGACAGGGGGACCTACGAGCAGTACTTC.

This chain uses TRBV19 with TRBJ2-1, with a possible D match to TRBD1 (6 bases). This CDR3 comprises 15 residues. Trimming pared 0 bases from V and 7 bases from J, leaving 13 bases between. Germline CDR1 and CDR2: LNHDA and SQIVND (reference sequence). CDR3 residues: CASSIDSRTANEQFF. The CDR3 coding sequence is TGTGCCAGTAGTATAGACTCAAGGACAGCTAATGAGCAGTTCTTC.

This chain connects TRBV5-8 to TRBJ1-5; D not certain. This CDR3 spans 14 amino acids. CDR1 and CDR2 from the germline V gene are SGHTS and YDEGEE. Between the trimmed V and J ends, which lost 4 bases and 8 bases, there was a span of 16 bases. CDR3 sequence: CASSQGLSSEPQHF. Written as DNA, the CDR3 is TGTGCCAGCAGCCAAGGACTGTCATCAGAGCCCCAGCATTTT.

This sequence joins TRBV19 and TRBJ1-5; no reliable D call. V lost 1 base, J lost 1 base, and 14 bases lay in between. The length of the CDR3 is 17 residues. CDR1 and CDR2 from the germline V gene are LNHDA and SQIVND (reference sequence). The CDR3 DNA follows: TGTGCCAGTAGTATAGGTTCACTCGGGAGGAGCAATCAGCCCCAGCATTTT. Amino acid sequence: CASSIGSLGRSNQPQHF.

The rearrangement uses TRBV7-9 and TRBJ1-4; 7 positions agree with TRBD1. Trimming took 4 bases from V and 3 from J; bases not matched to a gene: 11. The CDR3 extends over 17 amino acids. Germline V CDR1 and CDR2: SEHNR, FQNEAQ (reference sequence). The CDR3 sequence is CASSSARAGTANEKLFF. As DNA, the CDR3 is TGTGCCAGCAGCTCAGCCCGTGCCGGGACAGCTAATGAAAAACTGTTTTTT.

V and J are TRBV7-2 and TRBJ2-5, with 11 bases that match TRBD2. CDR1 SGHTA and CDR2 FQGNSA come from the germline V gene. J lost 7 bases, V lost 1 base, and 14 bases had no gene match. CDR3 length equals 18 residues. The CDR3 reads CASSLGPGTSGVAGTQYF. CDR3 bases: TGTGCCAGCAGCTTAGGTCCCGGGACTAGCGGCGTAGCAGGGACCCAGTACTTC.

This clone occurred a few times. The chain combines TRBV30 with TRBJ2-6; the match to TRBD1 covers 8 bases. The junction had 4 bases not matched to a gene; V was cut back by 3 bases and J by 0 bases. This CDR3 spans 16 amino acids. The V gene's germline CDR1 is GTSNPN and CDR2 SVGIG (reference sequence). CDR3 amino acids: CAWSRGRVSGANVLTF. The CDR3 bases are TGTGCCTGGAGCAGGGGGCGCGTCTCTGGGGCCAACGTCCTGACTTTC.